The 30 T cell receptor beta chains below all came from one sample that was sequenced in a study of T-cell memory formation after mild COVID-19. MiXCR, applied by TCRdb to the 5' RACE reads, yields one record per CDR3 protein. The table has roughly 300,000 distinct CDR3 sequences, around 15% seen once. Sequenced sample: PBMCs or a T cell subset sorted from them (not recorded which). Source of these receptors: a man aged 18 to 29 who had mild COVID-19 (a few samples of this study predate the infection). Cell type and time point are not known.

This chain joins TRBV20-1 and TRBJ1-2; D is undetermined. Germline loops: CDR1 DFQATT, CDR2 SNEGSKA (reference sequence). There are 15 residues in the CDR3. Trimming removed 0 bases at V and 4 bases at J, with 15 bases between. The CDR3 DNA sequence: TGCAGTGCTAGAGATGGGTCGGCATGGGCCTATGGCTACACCTTC. This gives the protein CSARDGSAWAYGYTF.

This clonotype has only a few counts. This chain joins TRBV12-3 or TRBV12-4 and TRBJ1-5, with TRBD1 as a possible D gene (6 bases). The CDR3 extends over 15 amino acids. The germline V and J ends were trimmed by 6 bases and 0 bases, with 12 bases remaining between them. CDR3 bases: TGTGCCAGCAGCCTACAGGGTCCTAGCAATCAGCCCCAGCATTTT. It is translated as CASSLQGPSNQPQHF.

This CDR3 reads CASSDWGLAGLDTQYF. The DNA of the CDR3 is TGTGCCAGTAGTGATTGGGGACTAGCGGGGCTCGATACGCAGTATTTT. This chain links TRBV19 with TRBJ2-3; 13 positions agree with TRBD2. Germline V gene data show CDR1 as LNHDA and CDR2 as SQIVND (reference sequence). J gave up 6 bases and V 5 bases, and 8 bases lay outside the gene matches. The CDR3 sequence is 16 residues long.

This clonotype was detected only a few times. The J gene is TRBJ2-7, the V gene TRBV29-1, with a tentative D call TRBD1 (6 bases). The CDR3 is made up of 12 amino acids. V lost 4 bases, J lost 0 bases, and 7 bases lay in between. The V gene's germline CDR1 is SQVTM and CDR2 ANQGSEA. DNA for the CDR3: TGCAGCGTTGTGGACAGCTCCTACGAGCAGTACTTC. Its translation is CSVVDSSYEQYF.

This clonotype has a handful of counts. The chain joins TRBV2 to TRBJ2-7; either TRBD1 or TRBD2 may supply D (7 bases each). CDR3 size: 13 residues. Trimming pared 8 bases from V and 3 bases from J, leaving 14 bases between. Germline-derived CDR1 and CDR2 are SNHLY and FYNNEI. For the CDR3, the DNA is TGTGCCAGCTCCAGGGGGGGACTCTACGAGCAGTACGTC. This encodes CASSRGGLYEQYV.

This clonotype appeared a few times. The V and J genes are TRBV11-2 and TRBJ2-2, with no clear D. CDR3 length: 15 residues. V lost 5 bases to trimming and J lost 2 bases, with 12 bases between them. Germline lookup yields CDR1 SGHAT and CDR2 FQNNGV. Here the CDR3 DNA reads TGTGCCAGCAGCGCGCCAGGATTAAACACCGGGGAGCTGTTTTTT. Translating gives CASSAPGLNTGELFF. Complete variable domain (other parts from reference TRBV11-2 and TRBJ2-2): EAGVAQSPRYKIIEKRQSVAFWCNPISGHATLYWYQQILGQGPKLLIQFQNNGVVDDSQLPKDRFSAERLKGVDSTLKIQPAKLEDSAVYLCASSAPGLNTGELFFGEGSRLTVL.

The CDR3 nucleotides are TGCAGTGCCAGGACTAGCGCGGGTTCTACCTACGAGCAGTACTTC. Its protein product is CSARTSAGSTYEQYF. The chain links TRBV20-1 to TRBJ2-7, with 9 bases lining up with TRBD2. The germline V gene encodes CDR1 DFQATT and CDR2 SNEGSKA (reference sequence). After removal of 6 bases from V and 2 bases from J, the junction contained 11 bases not matched to a gene. The CDR3 sequence is 15 residues long.

In this sample, this clonotype turned up many times. The chain carries TRBV5-1 and TRBJ1-1; unclear D gene. The V gene lost 2 bases and the J gene lost 0 bases, with 11 bases spanning the gap. The CDR3 covers 15 residues. Germline V gives CDR1 SGHRS, CDR2 YFSETQ. The CDR3: CASSFSPAMNTEAFF. CDR3 nucleotides: TGCGCCAGCAGCTTCAGTCCTGCTATGAACACTGAAGCTTTCTTT.

This clonotype has only a few counts. The CDR3 region is CASSYSTGALEKLFF. CDR3 bases: TGTGCCAGCAGTTACTCGACAGGGGCACTGGAAAAACTGTTTTTT. The J gene is TRBJ1-4, the V gene TRBV6-5; TRBD1 agrees at 8 bases. There are 15 residues in the CDR3. V dropped 0 bases and J dropped 8; count of bases not matched to a gene: 5. Germline-derived CDR1 and CDR2 are MNHEY and SVGAGI.

This clonotype has a handful of counts. V gene TRBV9 combines with J gene TRBJ2-5, with 10 positions matching TRBD1. The junction had 5 bases not matched to a gene; V was cut back by 5 bases and J by 1 base. Germline V gene lookup returns CDR1 SGDLS and CDR2 YYNGEE. The CDR3 totals 15 residues. CDR3 amino acids: CASSEGQGFQETQYF. As DNA, the CDR3 is TGTGCCAGCAGTGAGGGACAGGGGTTCCAAGAGACCCAGTACTTC.

The CDR3 bases are TGTGCCAGCAGTCCTGGACTAGCGGGGGGGCCACGCGGGGAGCTGTTTTTT. It is translated as CASSPGLAGGPRGELFF. The V and J genes are TRBV7-3 and TRBJ2-2; TRBD2 matches at 15 bases. Germline values: CDR1 SGHTA, CDR2 FQGTGA. The V gene end was trimmed by 6 bases and the J gene end by 7 bases; junction bases not matched to a gene: 9. The CDR3 has 17 amino acids.

The chain combines TRBV11-2 with TRBJ2-1; D may be TRBD1 or TRBD2 (5 bases each). Trimming cost V 5 bases and J 4 bases, with 15 bases left between them. The CDR3 is made up of 15 amino acids. Germline lookup yields CDR1 SGHAT and CDR2 FQNNGV. CDR3 sequence: CASSRGRRWYNEQFF. CDR3 in DNA: TGTGCCAGCAGCCGGGGCCGACGGTGGTACAATGAGCAGTTCTTC.

This clonotype was seen only a few times. CDR3 in DNA: TGCAGTGCTAGAGGGACTAGCGGGGGGGCTAATACGCAGTATTTT. Translated, it gives CSARGTSGGANTQYF. V gene TRBV20-1 combines with J gene TRBJ2-3; TRBD2 aligns across 15 bases. The CDR3 extends over 15 amino acids. In germline, CDR1 is DFQATT, CDR2 SNEGSKA (reference sequence). V lost 1 base to trimming and J lost 7 bases; unmatched junction nucleotides: 3.

The chain carries TRBV4-1 and TRBJ2-7; TRBD2 agrees at 8 bases. The J segment lost 3 bases and the V segment lost 3 bases, leaving 4 bases of the junction unmatched. The germline CDR1 and CDR2 sequences are MGHRA and YSYEKL. The CDR3 is 14 amino acids. This chain's CDR3 is CASSHGGGLYEQYF. In DNA form, the CDR3 reads TGCGCCAGCAGCCACGGGGGGGGACTCTACGAGCAGTACTTC.

This clonotype was seen many times. The chain uses TRBV4-3 and TRBJ2-7, with a tentative D call TRBD2 (7 bases). With 0 bases removed from V and 3 bases from J, the gap between germline ends came to 18 bases. This CDR3 contains 17 residues. CDR1 is LGHNA, CDR2 YSLEER, per germline. This CDR3 is CASSQDGEGGLIYEQYF. The DNA of the CDR3 is TGCGCCAGCAGCCAAGATGGGGAGGGGGGCCTTATCTACGAGCAGTACTTC.

The chain employs TRBV4-1 and TRBJ1-1; 8 bases fit TRBD1. Germline CDR1 and CDR2: MGHRA and YSYEKL. The CDR3 loop spans 14 amino acids. J was trimmed by 1 base and V by 4 bases; bases with no gene match: 2. The DNA of the CDR3 is TGCGCCAGCAGCCGGGACAGGCCGAACACTGAAGCTTTCTTT. It encodes CASSRDRPNTEAFF.

This clonotype was counted between two and nine times. This chain uses TRBV4-2 with TRBJ2-1, with 9 bases aligning to TRBD2. The germline V gene encodes CDR1 LGHNA and CDR2 YNFKEQ. J lost 10 bases, V lost 0 bases, and 7 bases had no gene match. The CDR3 covers 15 residues. The CDR3 reads CASSQEWRGGREQFF. CDR3 DNA sequence: TGTGCCAGCAGCCAAGAATGGCGGGGGGGCCGGGAGCAGTTCTTC.

This sequence joins TRBV5-1 and TRBJ2-3; 12 positions agree with TRBD2. With 1 base clipped from V and 5 bases from J, the junction kept 5 bases outside the gene matches. Germline CDR1 and CDR2: SGHRS and YFSETQ. The CDR3 spans 16 residues. The CDR3 region has the DNA TGCGCCAGCAGCTTGCTAGCGGGGGGGAACCTAGATACGCAGTATTTT. Translated: CASSLLAGGNLDTQYF.

In its sample, this clonotype was seen a few times. This sequence joins TRBV5-6 and TRBJ2-1; possibly TRBD2 for D (5 bases). Germline-derived CDR1 and CDR2 are SGHDT and YYEEEE. The length of the CDR3 is 13 residues. Trimming removed 6 bases at V and 9 bases at J, with 16 bases between. The CDR3, as DNA: TGTGCCAGCACCCAACTAGTGCTAGGTGAGCAGTTCTTC. It codes for CASTQLVLGEQFF.

V gene TRBV6-5 combines with J gene TRBJ2-3; no reliable D call. This CDR3 has 15 residues. Germline assignment: CDR1 MNHEY and CDR2 SVGAGI. Trimming stripped 6 bases from V and 1 base from J, with 14 bases between. DNA for the CDR3: TGTGCCAGCAGCCCGCGCTGGCCGGGCACAGATACGCAGTATTTT. This sequence encodes CASSPRWPGTDTQYF.

This chain connects TRBV7-2 to TRBJ2-3; 11 positions match TRBD1. Trimming at V came to 5 bases and at J to 1 base, leaving 5 bases not matched to a gene. The germline gives CDR1 SGHTA, CDR2 FQGNSA. There are 16 residues in the CDR3. This CDR3 is CASSPGTGGRTDTQYF. The DNA of the CDR3 is TGTGCCAGCAGCCCCGGGACAGGGGGACGCACAGATACGCAGTATTTT.

The chain uses TRBV15 and TRBJ1-1; a possible D gene is TRBD1 (6 bases). The germline CDR1 and CDR2 sequences are LNHNV and YYDKDF (reference sequence). Trimming removed 7 bases from V and 2 bases from J, with 14 bases in between. This CDR3 region has 14 residues. CDR3 in amino acids: CATNRNRVNTEAFF. CDR3 coding DNA: TGTGCCACCAATCGGAACAGGGTAAACACTGAAGCTTTCTTT.

V usage is TRBV9 and J usage is TRBJ2-5, with a weak D call TRBD2 (6 bases). The CDR3 sequence is 14 residues long. The germline V gene has CDR1 SGDLS and CDR2 YYNGEE. With 4 bases removed from V and 2 bases from J, the gap between germline ends came to 12 bases. For the CDR3, the DNA is TGTGCCAGCAGCTCCGGGGGACTTCAAGAGACCCAGTACTTC. The encoded protein is CASSSGGLQETQYF.

This clonotype was seen more than once but under ten times. The CDR3 region is CASSPTGFGSYNEQFF. CDR3 in DNA: TGCGCCAGCAGCCCAACAGGGTTTGGCTCCTACAATGAGCAGTTCTTC. The chain joins TRBV5-1 to TRBJ2-1, with D possibly matching TRBD1 (6 bases). The germline V gene has CDR1 SGHRS and CDR2 YFSETQ. The V gene lost 4 bases and the J gene lost 0 bases, with 14 bases spanning the gap. This CDR3 spans 16 amino acids.

The CDR3 loop reads CASSRPEGGDTQYF. The CDR3 region has the DNA TGCGCCAGCAGCCGGCCGGAGGGTGGAGATACGCAGTATTTT. The genes are TRBV5-1 and TRBJ2-3; D might be TRBD2 (6 bases). From germline, CDR1 is SGHRS and CDR2 YFSETQ. V was clipped by 4 bases and J by 5 bases, with 14 bases between them. The CDR3 contains 14 residues.

This clonotype was seen a single time. This rearrangement joins TRBV7-9 to TRBJ1-2, with TRBD1 matching 7 bases. The CDR3 consists of 10 residues. The germline CDR1 and CDR2 sequences are SEHNR and FQNEAQ (reference sequence). The DNA for the CDR3 is TGTGCACAAGACAGGGACGGCTACACCTTC. Residues: CAQDRDGYTF.

The V call is TRBV24-1, the J call TRBJ2-3; 12 positions match TRBD1. The CDR3 totals 18 residues. V shed 3 bases, J shed 5 bases, and the junction held 11 bases outside the gene matches. Germline V CDR1 and CDR2: KGHDR, SFDVKD. The DNA for the CDR3 is TGTGCCACCAGTGATCCGGGACAGGGGGCGCGAGAAGGAGATACGCAGTATTTT. It translates to CATSDPGQGAREGDTQYF.

The chain joins TRBV7-2 to TRBJ2-7; tentatively, D is TRBD1 or TRBD2 (5 bases each). The length of the CDR3 is 13 residues. V lost 1 base and J lost 6, with 10 bases in between. Germline CDR1 SGHTA, CDR2 FQGNSA. This CDR3 is CASSLVRGGEQYV. The CDR3 nucleotides are TGTGCCAGCAGCTTAGTACGGGGCGGCGAGCAGTACGTC.

The chain employs TRBV7-9 and TRBJ2-7; a weak D match, TRBD1 (6 bases). Trimming cost V 2 bases and J 7 bases, with 12 bases left between them. From germline, CDR1 is SEHNR and CDR2 FQNEAQ (reference sequence). The CDR3 is 13 amino acids. In DNA, the CDR3 is TGTGCCAGCAGCTTACAGGGGACGGGAGAGCAGTACGTC. It translates to CASSLQGTGEQYV.

V is TRBV6-1 and J is TRBJ2-7; D might be TRBD2 (5 bases). Trimming stripped 3 bases from V and 3 bases from J, with 15 bases between. Germline V CDR1 and CDR2: MNHNS, SASEGT. The CDR3 consists of 15 residues. The CDR3 DNA reads TGTGCCAGCAGTGATGGGAGCGGAGGTGGCTACGAGCAGTACTTC. Translating gives CASSDGSGGGYEQYF.